This passage covers 5 T cell receptor beta chains from one sample sequenced in a study of post-analysis software for immune sequencing data. Their recognized antigens are unknown. Unique molecular identifiers had been added to the TCR beta cDNA libraries. From the PCR reads, TCRdb called clonotypes with MiXCR, one entry per CDR3 protein. The repertoire holds fewer than 850,000 distinct CDR3 sequences, with approximately 44% as singletons. Overall study results and limits: Patients showed TRBV5-6, TRBV5-1 and TRBV20-1 among roughly 5 TRBV segments more frequent than in controls.

Sequenced input: blood. These receptors came from a girl under 18 with multiple sclerosis.

The genes are TRBV4-3 and TRBJ2-1; 10 bases line up with TRBD2. This CDR3 has 16 amino acids. Germline CDR1 and CDR2: LGHNA and YSLEER. V was clipped by 3 bases and J by 8 bases; unmatched bases: 10. CDR3 in amino acids: CASSQMASGGPYEQFF. DNA of the CDR3: TGCGCCAGCAGCCAGATGGCTAGCGGGGGTCCCTATGAGCAGTTCTTC.

This clonotype appeared a few times. The chain combines TRBV27 with TRBJ2-7; 9 positions match TRBD1. The V segment lost 4 bases and the J segment 2 bases; nucleotides outside the gene matches: 6. The germline V gene has CDR1 MNHEY and CDR2 SMNVEV (reference sequence). The CDR3 spans 15 residues. CDR3 DNA sequence: TGTGCCAGCAGTTCCGGGACAGGGTGGACCTACGAGCAGTACTTC. As protein: CASSSGTGWTYEQYF.

This clonotype came up a few times. The J gene is TRBJ2-1, the V gene TRBV20-1; 9 bases align to TRBD2. This CDR3 contains 18 residues. CDR1 is DFQATT and CDR2 is SNEGSKA in the germline V gene (reference sequence). Losses at the gene ends were 1 base for V and 9 bases for J; bases not matched to a gene: 19. DNA of the CDR3: TGCAGTGCTAGAGGGTTAAGCCCGGGACTAGCTCCCTCGGGTGAGCAGTTCTTC. The encoded protein is CSARGLSPGLAPSGEQFF.

The rearrangement joins TRBV19 to TRBJ2-1; D is uncertain. V was trimmed by 2 bases and J by 7 bases, leaving 15 bases between them. CDR1 and CDR2 (germline): LNHDA, SQIVND (reference sequence). This CDR3 region has 15 residues. Written as DNA, the CDR3 is TGTGCCAGTAGTATATACGGGTCGGGTCCTAATGAGCAGTTCTTC. Its protein product is CASSIYGSGPNEQFF.

The table lists this clonotype with a few counts. V gene TRBV7-2 combines with J gene TRBJ2-3; TRBD2 matches at 9 bases. The CDR3 has 19 amino acids. Trimming took 5 bases from V and 4 from J; bases not matched to a gene: 19. CDR1 is SGHTA and CDR2 is FQGNSA in the germline V gene. CDR3: CASSPGGGGRALRADTQYF. In nucleotides, the CDR3 is TGTGCCAGCAGCCCCGGTGGTGGCGGGAGGGCCCTGAGGGCAGATACGCAGTATTTT. Full variable domain (outside the CDR3, taken from reference TRBV7-2 and TRBJ2-3): GAGVSQSPSNKVTEKGKDVELRCDPISGHTALYWYRQSLGQGLEFLIYFQGNSAPDKSGLPSDRFSAERTGGSVSTLTIQRTQQEDSAVYLCASSPGGGGRALRADTQYFGPGTRLTVL.